The 23 T cell receptor beta chains reported below all come from one sample, sequenced in a study of cytomegalovirus exposure and HLA in healthy donors. The PCR had 60 Vbeta and 13 Jbeta primers. Only in-frame clones appear in the TCRdb table, and some are missing; sequencing was by immunoSEQ multiplex PCR. The sample includes under 200,000 clones, about 84% of them seen just once. The sequencing sample was made of PBMCs. These TCRs come from a woman younger than 45 in good health and CMV-seropositive.

V and J are TRBV21-1 and TRBJ1-4. TRBV21-1 is reported as a pseudogene. The CDR3 runs 11 residues. In nucleotides, the CDR3 is TGTGCCAGCGGGGGGGGCGAGAAACTGTTTTTT. Translation: CASGGGEKLFF.

For the CDR3, the DNA is TGTGCCAGCAGTCCCGGACTAGCGGGCTCCTACGAGCAGTACTTC. This gives the protein CASSPGLAGSYEQYF. The rearrangement joins TRBV27 to TRBJ2-7, with 11 bases identical to TRBD2. Germline V gene data show CDR1 as MNHEY and CDR2 as SMNVEV (reference sequence). There are 15 residues in the CDR3. V gave up 5 bases and J gave up 0 bases; unmatched junction bases: 3.

This clone was recorded a few times. The identical CDR3 is also encoded by other nucleotide sequences in the sample. V gene TRBV19 combines with J gene TRBJ1-6; possibly TRBD1 for D (5 bases). This CDR3 has 16 amino acids. V lost 3 bases, J lost 7 bases, and 16 bases lay in between. Germline CDR1 reads LNHDA; CDR2 reads SQIVND (reference sequence). The CDR3 bases are TGTGCCAGTAGTATTGTATGGAGACAGCTAAATTCACCCCTCCACTTT. This sequence encodes CASSIVWRQLNSPLHF. Full variable domain (missing parts from reference TRBV19 and TRBJ1-6): DGGITQSPKYLFRKEGQNVTLSCEQNLNHDAMYWYRQDPGQGLRLIYYSQIVNDFQKGDIAEGYSVSREKKESFPLTVTSAQKNPTAFYLCASSIVWRQLNSPLHFGNGTRLTVT.

This clone was recorded a few times. V is TRBV10-3 and J is TRBJ1-6; 8 bases are a match to TRBD1. CDR3 length: 13 residues. Trimming removed 7 bases from V and 10 bases from J; junction bases left unmatched: 6. Germline CDR1 ENHRY, CDR2 SYGVKD. DNA of the CDR3: TGTGCCATCACCAAGACAGGGGAATCACCCCTCCACTTT. Residues: CAITKTGESPLHF.

The V gene is TRBV7-8, the J gene TRBJ2-7, with D possibly TRBD1 on 5 matching bases. Germline CDR1 is SGHVS and CDR2 is FQNEAQ. The V end was cut by 1 base, the J end by 10 bases, with 8 bases between. The CDR3 is 11 residues long. The CDR3 region is CASSLGDRQYF. CDR3 DNA sequence: TGTGCCAGCAGCTTAGGCGACAGACAGTACTTC.

This chain uses TRBV19 with TRBJ2-2; 10 bases are shared with TRBD2. Trimming cost V 7 bases and J 1 base; bases outside gene matches: 3. CDR1 and CDR2 from the germline V gene are LNHDA and SQIVND (reference sequence). The CDR3 runs 15 residues. For the CDR3, the DNA is TGTGCCAGTATTCGGACTAGCGGGAACACCGGGGAGCTGTTTTTT. Translated: CASIRTSGNTGELFF.

This clone was seen more than once but under ten times. The rearrangement links TRBV13 to TRBJ2-1, with TRBD2 identical over 14 bases. The CDR3 extends over 16 amino acids. Germline lookup yields CDR1 PRHDT and CDR2 FYEKMQ (reference sequence). Unmatched junction bases numbered 7, after V lost 5 bases and J lost 7 bases. CDR3: CASSRYRTSGGNEQFF. The CDR3 nucleotides are TGTGCCAGCAGCCGGTACAGGACTAGCGGGGGGAATGAGCAGTTCTTC. Supplemented by reference TRBV13 and TRBJ2-1, the full variable domain reads AAGVIQSPRHLIKEKRETATLKCYPIPRHDTVYWYQQGPGQDPQFLISFYEKMQSDKGSIPDRFSAQQFSDYHSELNMSSLELGDSALYFCASSRYRTSGGNEQFFGPGTRLTVL.

This clone was recorded a few times. Germline is not matched at one junction end, which may reflect a read error. The chain links TRBV7-8 to TRBJ2-7; 9 bases align to TRBD1. This CDR3 has 15 residues. CDR1 is SGHVS, CDR2 FQNEAQ, per germline. CDR3 coding DNA: TGTGCCAGCAGCTTAGTTTCCGGGACAGGGACGTTTTGGCACTTC. Its translation is CASSLVSGTGTFWHF.

This chain uses TRBV6-1 with TRBJ1-2; 10 bases map to TRBD1. Losses at the gene ends were 2 bases for V and 5 bases for J; bases not matched to a gene: 5. Germline values: CDR1 MNHNS, CDR2 SASEGT. The CDR3 runs 15 residues. This CDR3 is CASSETTGGLYGYTF. CDR3 nucleotide sequence: TGTGCCAGCAGTGAAACGACAGGGGGCCTATATGGCTACACCTTC.

In its sample, this clone was seen a few times. This chain connects TRBV18 to TRBJ1-1, with D possibly TRBD1 on 6 matching bases. The CDR3 has 17 amino acids. Germline V gives CDR1 KGHSH, CDR2 LQKENI. Trimming shortened V by 3 bases and J by 8 bases, and 25 bases separated the two germline ends. CDR3 protein: CASSPEYGQSGMVEAFF. DNA for the CDR3: TGTGCCAGCTCACCTGAGTATGGACAGTCAGGGATGGTGGAAGCTTTCTTT.

In its sample, this clone was seen a few times. The CDR3 DNA reads as TGCGCCAGCAGGGATAGGACTTCAAATGAGCAGTTCTTC. Amino acids: CASRDRTSNEQFF. The genes are TRBV10-2 and TRBJ2-1, with D tentatively TRBD2 (5 bases). The CDR3 length is 13 residues. Germline assignment: CDR1 WSHSY and CDR2 SAAADI. Trimming took 6 bases from V and 7 from J, leaving 13 bases between them.

This chain connects TRBV7-9 to TRBJ2-5; D may be TRBD2 (5 bases). This CDR3 comprises 12 residues. From germline, CDR1 is SEHNR and CDR2 FQNEAQ (reference sequence). V dropped 7 bases and J dropped 5 bases, with 11 bases sitting between them. The CDR3 DNA reads TGTGCCAGCATTACCCGGGATGAGACCCAGTACTTC. Protein: CASITRDETQYF.

J is TRBJ1-5 and V is TRBV2; D is uncertain. The CDR3 contains 15 residues. The V gene's germline CDR1 is SNHLY and CDR2 FYNNEI. V lost 3 bases, J lost 2 bases, and 11 bases lay in between. CDR3 sequence: CASSDLVSGNQPQHF. CDR3 bases: TGTGCCAGCAGTGACCTGGTGAGTGGCAATCAGCCCCAGCATTTT. The full variable domain, with the rest looked up from reference TRBV2 and TRBJ1-5, is EPEVTQTPSHQVTQMGQEVILRCVPISNHLYFYWYRQILGQKVEFLVSFYNNEISEKSEIFDDQFSVERPDGSNFTLKIRSTKLEDSAMYFCASSDLVSGNQPQHFGDGTRLSIL.

This sequence joins TRBV9 and TRBJ2-3; the match to TRBD2 covers 7 bases. The CDR3 extends over 17 amino acids. From germline, CDR1 is SGDLS and CDR2 YYNGEE. The ends lost 2 bases at V and 2 bases at J; junction bases unmatched: 11. In nucleotides, the CDR3 is TGTGCCAGCAGCGTGCCTAGGAGCGGGGCGAACACAGATACGCAGTATTTT. It encodes CASSVPRSGANTDTQYF.

The chain carries TRBV29-1 and TRBJ2-3; perhaps TRBD2 as D (5 bases). Trimming removed 7 bases from V and 0 bases from J, with 17 bases in between. There are 15 residues in the CDR3. Germline CDR1 is SQVTM and CDR2 is ANQGSEA. The CDR3 DNA follows: TGCAGCGCTGTAGGCACGGCGGGTAGCACAGATACGCAGTATTTT. Encoded protein: CSAVGTAGSTDTQYF.

V usage is TRBV5-1 and J usage is TRBJ2-3; 14 bases agree with TRBD2. Germline CDR1 and CDR2: SGHRS and YFSETQ. V lost 0 bases, J lost 6 bases, and 3 bases stayed unmatched. The CDR3 extends over 16 amino acids. The CDR3 spells CASSLDGTSGGDTQYF. The CDR3 DNA follows: TGCGCCAGCAGCTTGGATGGGACTAGCGGGGGCGATACGCAGTATTTT.

The CDR3 protein is CASSLKISPGGYEQYF. CDR3 nucleotide sequence: TGTGCCAGCAGCTTGAAAATATCCCCCGGAGGGTACGAGCAGTACTTC. The gene calls are TRBV5-6 and TRBJ2-7; weak D call: TRBD2 (6 bases). The germline CDR1 and CDR2 sequences are SGHDT and YYEEEE. The CDR3 contains 16 residues. Trimming pared 1 base from V and 4 bases from J, leaving 18 bases between.

The chain carries TRBV5-6 and TRBJ1-2; D not certain. This CDR3 comprises 13 residues. Germline CDR1 is SGHDT and CDR2 is YYEEEE. The V end was cut by 3 bases, the J end by 6 bases, with 12 bases between. The CDR3 nucleotides are TGTGCCAGCAGCTACAACCCCCGGGATGGCTACACCTTC. It translates to CASSYNPRDGYTF.

This chain connects TRBV5-8 to TRBJ1-5; TRBD1 agrees at 9 bases. CDR1 is SGHTS, CDR2 YDEGEE, per germline. V dropped 3 bases and J dropped 6; count of bases not matched to a gene: 7. The CDR3 sequence is 15 residues long. This chain's CDR3 is CASSSGTGISQPQHF. CDR3 nucleotides: TGTGCCAGCAGCTCCGGGACAGGGATTAGTCAGCCCCAGCATTTT.

This chain joins TRBV6-6 and TRBJ1-6, with D perhaps matching TRBD1 (6 bases). The V end lost 0 bases, the J end lost 10 bases, and 7 bases lay between the germline ends. The CDR3 has 13 residues. CDR1 and CDR2 from the germline V gene are MNHNY and SVGAGI (reference sequence). CDR3 residues: CASSYSGQSPLHF. The CDR3 nucleotides are TGTGCCAGCAGTTACTCCGGACAGTCACCCCTCCACTTT.

The chain carries TRBV19 and TRBJ1-2; D unclear. Deletions cut 3 bases from V and 4 bases from J, with 9 bases between. Germline loops: CDR1 LNHDA, CDR2 SQIVND (reference sequence). There are 13 residues in the CDR3. The CDR3 bases are TGTGCCAGTAGTATCGGTTTTGCCTATGGCTACACCTTC. This translates into CASSIGFAYGYTF.

This clone was observed a handful of times. This chain uses TRBV5-3 with TRBJ1-5; 7 positions agree with TRBD1. TRBV5-3 is identified as an open reading frame with a role that is uncertain. This CDR3 spans 18 amino acids. The V and J ends lost 4 bases and 4 bases, in that order; junction bases with no gene match: 17. CDR3 amino acids: CARSLTPEETGSNQPQHF. The CDR3 region has the DNA TGTGCCAGAAGCCTCACGCCTGAAGAGACAGGGTCGAATCAGCCCCAGCATTTT.

The chain employs TRBV21-1 and TRBJ2-1; the D call in the table, TRBD2, was not verified against the DNA. TRBV21-1 is designated a pseudogene. This CDR3 has 14 residues. CDR3 DNA: TGTGCCTGGCTAGCGGCTATCTCCTACAATGAGCAGTTCTTC. Amino acids: CAWLAAISYNEQFF.